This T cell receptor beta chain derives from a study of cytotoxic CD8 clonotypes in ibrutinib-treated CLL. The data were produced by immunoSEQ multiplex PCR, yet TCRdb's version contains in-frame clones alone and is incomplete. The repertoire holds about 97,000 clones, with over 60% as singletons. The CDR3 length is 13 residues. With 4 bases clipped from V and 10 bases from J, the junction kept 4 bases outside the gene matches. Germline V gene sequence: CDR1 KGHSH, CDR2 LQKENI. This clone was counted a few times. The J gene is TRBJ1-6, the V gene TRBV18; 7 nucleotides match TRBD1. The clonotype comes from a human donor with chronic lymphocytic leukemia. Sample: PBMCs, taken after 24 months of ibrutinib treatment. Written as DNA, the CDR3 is TGTGCCAGCTCACTACAGGGGCTGTCACCCCTCCACTTT. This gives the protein CASSLQGLSPLHF. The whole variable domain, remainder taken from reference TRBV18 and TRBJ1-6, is NAGVMQNPRHLVRRRGQEARLRCSPMKGHSHVYWYRQLPEEGLKFMVYLQKENIIDESGMPKERFSAEFPKEGPSILRIQQVVRGDSAAYFCASSLQGLSPLHFGNGTRLTVT.